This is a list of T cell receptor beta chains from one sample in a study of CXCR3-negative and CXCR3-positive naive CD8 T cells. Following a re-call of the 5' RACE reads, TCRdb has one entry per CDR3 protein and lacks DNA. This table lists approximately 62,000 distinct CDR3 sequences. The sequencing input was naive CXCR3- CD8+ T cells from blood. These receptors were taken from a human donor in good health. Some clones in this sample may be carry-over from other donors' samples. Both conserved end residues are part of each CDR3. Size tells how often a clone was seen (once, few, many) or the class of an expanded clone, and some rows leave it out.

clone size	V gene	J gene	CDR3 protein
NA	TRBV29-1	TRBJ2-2	CSVGGAGNTGELFF
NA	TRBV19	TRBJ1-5	CASRGYSNQPQHF
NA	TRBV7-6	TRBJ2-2	CASSLVFGELFF
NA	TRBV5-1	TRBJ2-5	CASSSPVEWRAQETQYF
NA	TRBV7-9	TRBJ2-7	CASRDMTSSQENSYEQYF
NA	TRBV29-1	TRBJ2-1	CSAGTGHASDLGPYNEQFF
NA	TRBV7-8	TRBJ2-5	CASSQLDGAGETQYF
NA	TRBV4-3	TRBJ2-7	CASSQDQGYEQYF
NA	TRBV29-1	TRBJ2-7	CSVDSRTSGAYEQYF
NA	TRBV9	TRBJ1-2	CASSAASYNYGYTF
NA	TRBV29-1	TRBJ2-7	CSVDNEASGRAPYEQYF
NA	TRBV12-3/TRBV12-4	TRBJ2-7	CASSTDRAGSAPYEQYF
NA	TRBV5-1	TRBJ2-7	CASTGGKDYEQYF
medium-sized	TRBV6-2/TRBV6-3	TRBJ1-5	CASSQTGASNQPQHF
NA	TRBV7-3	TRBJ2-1	CASSSSNPVAGGRNEQFF
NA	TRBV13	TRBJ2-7	CASSPEGQGASYEQYF
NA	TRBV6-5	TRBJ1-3	CASSLLRTPSSGNTIYF
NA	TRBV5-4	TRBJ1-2	CASSPSPIYGYTF
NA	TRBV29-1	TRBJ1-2	CSVSNWENYGYTF
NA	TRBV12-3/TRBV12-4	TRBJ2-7	CASSWGQSDEQYF
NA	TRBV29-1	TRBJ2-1	CSAGGTASYNEQFF
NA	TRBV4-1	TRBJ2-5	CASSSTAGDQETQYF
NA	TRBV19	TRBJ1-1	CAGYNTQGSDTEAFF
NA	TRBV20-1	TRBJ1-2	CSATPGGTIHYGYTF
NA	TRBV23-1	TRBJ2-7	CASSQSRFRHHEQYF